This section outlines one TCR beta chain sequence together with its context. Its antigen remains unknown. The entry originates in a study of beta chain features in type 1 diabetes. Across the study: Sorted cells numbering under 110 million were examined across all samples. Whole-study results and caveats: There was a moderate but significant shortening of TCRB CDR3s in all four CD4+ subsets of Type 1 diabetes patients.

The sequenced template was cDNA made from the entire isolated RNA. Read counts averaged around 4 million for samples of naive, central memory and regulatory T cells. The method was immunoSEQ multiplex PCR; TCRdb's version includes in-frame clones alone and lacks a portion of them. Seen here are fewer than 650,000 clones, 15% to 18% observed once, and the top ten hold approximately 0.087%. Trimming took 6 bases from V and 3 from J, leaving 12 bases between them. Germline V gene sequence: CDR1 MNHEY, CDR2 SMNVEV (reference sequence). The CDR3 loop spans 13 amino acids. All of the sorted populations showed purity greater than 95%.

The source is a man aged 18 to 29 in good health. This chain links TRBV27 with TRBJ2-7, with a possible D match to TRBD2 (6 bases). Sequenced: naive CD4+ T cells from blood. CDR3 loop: CASSERVHYEQYF. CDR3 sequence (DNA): TGTGCCAGCAGCGAGCGGGTACACTACGAGCAGTACTTC.